A single sample gave rise to the 23 T cell receptor beta chains below, sequenced in a study of PD-L1 blockade in urothelial cancer (TCRdb year 2017). The time point label of this sample denotes: pretreatment peripheral blood. Library generation was performed with the immunoSEQ multiplex PCR assay. The immuneACCESS repertoire file appears here via TCRdb, limited to in-frame rearrangements. These files lack a portion of the clones; in checked studies, under half of the deficit traces to unresolved V genes, and the cause of the others is not known. The sample table holds about 87,000 clones, of which less than 90% were seen once. Over 2% of the sample is held by the ten biggest clonotypes. The sequencing here drew on PBMCs, taken around atezolizumab (anti-PD-L1) treatment. The receptor set was obtained from a man between 60 and 75 years old with urothelial cancer.

V usage is TRBV7-9 and J usage is TRBJ1-2, with D perhaps matching TRBD1 (5 bases). CDR3 length: 14 amino acids. V lost 2 bases and J 8 bases, leaving 15 bases between the germline ends. Germline V gives CDR1 SEHNR, CDR2 FQNEAQ (reference sequence). CDR3 DNA sequence: TGTGCCAGCAGCTTACCCGTATGGGGCGACGGCTACACCTTC. Its translation is CASSLPVWGDGYTF.

The chain employs TRBV6-1 and TRBJ1-3; D not certain. Germline V gives CDR1 MNHNS, CDR2 SASEGT. V was trimmed by 8 bases and J by 0 bases, leaving 8 bases between them. The CDR3 runs 13 residues. CDR3 nucleotide sequence: TGTGCCAGCGTGCGGGGCTCTGGAAACACCATATATTTT. This codes for CASVRGSGNTIYF.

The gene calls are TRBV5-1 and TRBJ2-3, with D tentatively TRBD2 (7 bases). The CDR3 consists of 15 residues. Germline V gives CDR1 SGHRS, CDR2 YFSETQ. V dropped 10 bases and J dropped 4 bases, with 22 bases sitting between them. CDR3 sequence reads: CASQARGAGSDTQYF. CDR3 DNA sequence: TGCGCCTCCCAGGCCCGGGGGGCGGGATCAGATACGCAGTATTTT.

This clone was counted only a few times. The chain has TRBV28 and TRBJ2-7, with 7 bases fitting TRBD2. CDR3 size: 16 residues. The germline V gene encodes CDR1 MDHEN and CDR2 SYDVKM. Trimming at V came to 8 bases and at J to 2 bases, leaving 15 bases not matched to a gene. The CDR3 reads CASSLSGLAATYEQYF. The DNA of the CDR3 is TGTGCCAGCTCACTTTCCGGGCTAGCGGCAACCTACGAGCAGTACTTC.

The V and J genes are TRBV5-1 and TRBJ1-2; D perhaps matches TRBD1 (5 bases). V lost 0 bases to trimming and J lost 6 bases, with 12 bases between them. This CDR3 has 14 amino acids. Germline V lookup: CDR1 SGHRS, CDR2 YFSETQ. The CDR3 DNA follows: TGCGCCAGCAGCTTGGGGGGCGGCATGAATGGCTACACCTTC. It specifies CASSLGGGMNGYTF.

The V gene is TRBV7-3, the J gene TRBJ2-5; 10 bases map to TRBD2. With V trimmed by 0 bases and J by 7 bases, 5 bases remained unmatched. The V gene's germline CDR1 is SGHTA and CDR2 FQGTGA. This CDR3 is built from 15 residues. DNA of the CDR3: TGTGCCAGCAGCTTAACGTCTAGCGGGGGCGGGACCCAGTACTTC. This translates into CASSLTSSGGGTQYF. Full variable domain (remainder filled in from reference TRBV7-3 and TRBJ2-5): GAGVSQTPSNKVTEKGKYVELRCDPISGHTALYWYRQSLGQGPEFLIYFQGTGAADDSGLPNDRFFAVRPEGSVSTLKIQRTERGDSAVYLCASSLTSSGGGTQYFGPGTRLLVL.

This sequence joins TRBV7-9 and TRBJ1-1; weak D call: TRBD1 (5 bases). The CDR3 is 17 residues long. Germline V gene lookup returns CDR1 SEHNR and CDR2 FQNEAQ (reference sequence). V dropped 1 base and J dropped 0 bases, with 15 bases sitting between them. CDR3 protein: CASSLVDWGRLNTEAFF. CDR3 coding DNA: TGTGCCAGCAGCTTAGTAGATTGGGGCAGATTGAACACTGAAGCTTTCTTT.

This clone was observed a single time. CDR3 protein: CASTGLQNTGELFF. The CDR3 coding sequence is TGTGCCAGCACAGGACTACAGAACACCGGGGAGCTGTTTTTT. J is TRBJ2-2 and V is TRBV27, with a tentative D call TRBD2 (6 bases). The CDR3 loop spans 14 amino acids. The V end was cut by 7 bases, the J end by 1 base, with 10 bases between. CDR1 is MNHEY and CDR2 is SMNVEV in the germline V gene (reference sequence).

The rearrangement links TRBV4-2 to TRBJ2-1; 11 positions agree with TRBD2. CDR3 length equals 17 residues. V lost 2 bases, J lost 4 bases, and 7 bases stayed unmatched. Germline V gene sequence: CDR1 LGHNA, CDR2 YNFKEQ. CDR3 amino acids: CASSQPERLAGYNEQFF. The CDR3 coding sequence is TGTGCCAGCAGCCAACCCGAAAGACTAGCGGGGTACAATGAGCAGTTCTTC.

The chain carries TRBV4-3 and TRBJ2-7; tentative D call: TRBD1 (6 bases). Trimming took off 3 bases at V and 0 bases at J, with 12 bases between the two ends. Germline CDR1 is LGHNA and CDR2 is YSLEER. This CDR3 comprises 15 residues. CDR3 DNA sequence: TGCGCCAGCAGCCAGGACAGAAAGAGCTCCTACGAGCAGTACTTC. Protein sequence: CASSQDRKSSYEQYF.

This clone was recorded a few times. The chain employs TRBV5-1 and TRBJ1-1; D possibly corresponds to TRBD1 (5 bases). V lost 8 bases and J 1 base, leaving 15 bases between the germline ends. This CDR3 is 14 amino acids long. Germline-derived CDR1 and CDR2 are SGHRS and YFSETQ. CDR3 nucleotides: TGCGCCAGTACGACCGCTCAGGGGAACACTGAAGCTTTCTTT. It yields the protein CASTTAQGNTEAFF.

This sequence joins TRBV5-6 and TRBJ1-4; 10 bases fit TRBD1. J gave up 1 base and V 4 bases, and 4 bases lay outside the gene matches. Germline lookup yields CDR1 SGHDT and CDR2 YYEEEE. The CDR3 has 16 amino acids. The CDR3 region has the DNA TGTGCCAGCAGCAGGGACAGGGGAGGAACTAATGAAAAACTGTTTTTT. Translated: CASSRDRGGTNEKLFF.

The V call is TRBV5-4, the J call TRBJ1-6, with TRBD1 matching over 10 bases. The CDR3 covers 16 residues. Germline V gene data show CDR1 as SGHNT and CDR2 as YYREEE (reference sequence). V was clipped by 0 bases and J by 10 bases; unmatched bases: 7. This CDR3 reads CASSLGQGATQSPLHF. The DNA of the CDR3 is TGTGCCAGCAGCTTGGGACAGGGGGCAACTCAATCACCCCTCCACTTT.

The gene calls are TRBV5-1 and TRBJ2-5, with TRBD2 matching 9 bases. Germline V gene data show CDR1 as SGHRS and CDR2 as YFSETQ. Trimming at V came to 1 base and at J to 2 bases, leaving 3 bases not matched to a gene. The CDR3 is 15 residues long. CDR3 amino acids: CASSLPSGKQETQYF. The CDR3 bases are TGCGCCAGCAGCTTGCCTAGCGGGAAACAAGAGACCCAGTACTTC.

The chain is built from TRBV6-1 and TRBJ2-2, with a possible D match to TRBD2 (6 bases). This CDR3 region has 14 residues. V was clipped by 8 bases and J by 7 bases, with 17 bases between them. Looked up from germline, CDR1 is MNHNS and CDR2 is SASEGT. For the CDR3, the DNA is TGTGCCAGCCTGACTAGATCTTGGGTCGGGGAGCTGTTTTTT. This encodes CASLTRSWVGELFF.

The chain recombines TRBV19 with TRBJ2-5; D is perhaps TRBD2 (6 bases). This CDR3 comprises 14 residues. Per germline, CDR1 LNHDA and CDR2 SQIVND (reference sequence). Trimming cost V 4 bases and J 4 bases, with 13 bases left between them. The CDR3 sequence: CASSRGRTLETQYF. In nucleotides, the CDR3 is TGTGCCAGTAGTAGAGGGAGGACACTAGAGACCCAGTACTTC. Complete variable domain (other parts from reference TRBV19 and TRBJ2-5): DGGITQSPKYLFRKEGQNVTLSCEQNLNHDAMYWYRQDPGQGLRLIYYSQIVNDFQKGDIAEGYSVSREKKESFPLTVTSAQKNPTAFYLCASSRGRTLETQYFGPGTRLLVL.

The CDR3: CATPTSAGGFYEQYF. The DNA of the CDR3 is TGTGCCACCCCGACAAGCGCGGGGGGTTTCTACGAGCAGTACTTC. The chain couples TRBV14 to TRBJ2-5; TRBD2 matches at 8 bases. The better agreement between TRBJ2-7 and the DNA end casts doubt on the J call. CDR3 length equals 15 residues. Per germline, CDR1 SGHDN and CDR2 FVKESK.

This clone was seen a handful of times. This chain uses TRBV4-2 with TRBJ2-3; D is uncertain. Trimming shortened V by 0 bases and J by 2 bases, and 12 bases separated the two germline ends. The CDR3 sequence is 16 residues long. Germline V CDR1 and CDR2: LGHNA, YNFKEQ. In DNA form, the CDR3 reads TGTGCCAGCAGCCAAGATGGTCCATCCTACACAGATACGCAGTATTTT. Protein sequence: CASSQDGPSYTDTQYF.

The rearrangement joins TRBV27 to TRBJ2-1; 15 bases match TRBD2. Germline V gives CDR1 MNHEY, CDR2 SMNVEV (reference sequence). The V and J ends lost 8 bases and 8 bases, in that order; junction bases with no gene match: 25. There are 21 residues in the CDR3. The DNA for the CDR3 is TGTGCCAGCTCCCCAAAATTTTGGACTAGCGGGAGGGGGACTCTAAGGGATGAGCAGTTCTTC. Translation: CASSPKFWTSGRGTLRDEQFF.

Comment on this clone: This sample includes further DNA sequences coding for the same CDR3. The chain combines TRBV19 with TRBJ1-1; a possible D gene is TRBD1 (5 bases). The CDR3 sequence is 14 residues long. Trimming took off 8 bases at V and 4 bases at J, with 17 bases between the two ends. The V gene's germline CDR1 is LNHDA and CDR2 SQIVND (reference sequence). The DNA of the CDR3 is TGTGCCAGTTGTGTCGGGGGAAGGACCACTGAAGCTTTCTTT. It encodes CASCVGGRTTEAFF.

The chain links TRBV27 to TRBJ2-7; 8 bases align to TRBD2. This CDR3 has 14 residues. The trim removed 8 bases at V and 5 bases at J, leaving 11 bases unmatched. From germline, CDR1 is MNHEY and CDR2 SMNVEV (reference sequence). This CDR3 is CASSRAGGWDEQYF. DNA of the CDR3: TGTGCCAGCTCCCGGGCGGGGGGTTGGGACGAGCAGTACTTC.

V usage is TRBV7-2 and J usage is TRBJ2-3; TRBD2 is a possible D gene (6 bases). The CDR3 contains 14 residues. CDR1 SGHTA and CDR2 FQGNSA come from the germline V gene. V shed 2 bases and J shed 1 base, with 7 bases lying between them. The CDR3, as DNA: TGTGCCAGCAGCTTATGGGGGGGCACAGATACGCAGTATTTT. Translated, it gives CASSLWGGTDTQYF. The full variable domain, in which reference TRBV7-2 and TRBJ2-3 provide the parts outside the CDR3, is GAGVSQSPSNKVTEKGKDVELRCDPISGHTALYWYRQSLGQGLEFLIYFQGNSAPDKSGLPSDRFSAERTGGSVSTLTIQRTQQEDSAVYLCASSLWGGTDTQYFGPGTRLTVL.

The chain combines TRBV28 with TRBJ2-5; 13 bases agree with TRBD2. The CDR3 totals 19 residues. CDR1 and CDR2 from the germline V gene are MDHEN and SYDVKM. J gave up 5 bases and V 5 bases, and 17 bases lay outside the gene matches. CDR3 nucleotides: TGTGCCAGCAGTCCCCGTGTATTCCTAACTAGCGGGAGGGAGGAGACCCAGTACTTC. Amino acid sequence: CASSPRVFLTSGREETQYF.